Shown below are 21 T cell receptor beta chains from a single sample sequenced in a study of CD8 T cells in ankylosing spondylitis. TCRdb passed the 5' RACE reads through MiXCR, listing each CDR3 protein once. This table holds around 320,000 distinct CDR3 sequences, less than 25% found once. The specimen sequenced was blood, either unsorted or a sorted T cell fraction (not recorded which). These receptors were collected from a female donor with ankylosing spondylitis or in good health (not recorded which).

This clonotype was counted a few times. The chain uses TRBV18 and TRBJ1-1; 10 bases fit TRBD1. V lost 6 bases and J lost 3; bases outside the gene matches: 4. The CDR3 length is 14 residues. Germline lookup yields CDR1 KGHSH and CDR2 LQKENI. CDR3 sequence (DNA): TGTGCCAGCTCGCCGACAGGGGGCGACACTGAAGCTTTCTTT. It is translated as CASSPTGGDTEAFF.

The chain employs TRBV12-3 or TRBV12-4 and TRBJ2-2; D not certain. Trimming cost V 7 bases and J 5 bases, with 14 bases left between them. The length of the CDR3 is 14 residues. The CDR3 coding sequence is TGTGCCAGCACCCACGACCCGTTGACCGGGGAGCTGTTTTTT. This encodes CASTHDPLTGELFF.

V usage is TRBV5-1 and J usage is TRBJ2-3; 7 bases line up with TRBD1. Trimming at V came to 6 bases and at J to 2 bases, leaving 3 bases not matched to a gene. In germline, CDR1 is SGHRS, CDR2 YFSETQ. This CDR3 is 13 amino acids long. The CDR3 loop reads CASTGTDTDTQYF. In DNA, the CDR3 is TGCGCCAGCACAGGGACAGACACAGATACGCAGTATTTT.

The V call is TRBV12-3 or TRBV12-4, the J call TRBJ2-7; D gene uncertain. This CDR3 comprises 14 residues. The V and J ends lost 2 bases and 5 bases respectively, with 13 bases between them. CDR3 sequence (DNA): TGTGCCAGCAGTTTACGACCGGCTAGTCACGAGCAGTACTTC. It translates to CASSLRPASHEQYF.

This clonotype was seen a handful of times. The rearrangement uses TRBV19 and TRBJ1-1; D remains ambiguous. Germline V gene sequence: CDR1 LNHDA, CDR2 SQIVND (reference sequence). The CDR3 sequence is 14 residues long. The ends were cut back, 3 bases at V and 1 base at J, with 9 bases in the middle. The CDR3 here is CASSIPLENTEAFF. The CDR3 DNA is TGTGCCAGTAGTATCCCATTAGAGAACACTGAAGCTTTCTTT.

The CDR3 here is CAWSFSLAAYNEQFF. The CDR3 region has the DNA TGTGCCTGGAGTTTCTCCTTAGCGGCCTACAATGAGCAGTTCTTC. V gene TRBV30 combines with J gene TRBJ2-1; a weak D match, TRBD2 (6 bases). Germline CDR1 reads GTSNPN; CDR2 reads SVGIG (reference sequence). CDR3 length equals 15 residues. V was clipped by 2 bases and J by 2 bases, with 13 bases between them.

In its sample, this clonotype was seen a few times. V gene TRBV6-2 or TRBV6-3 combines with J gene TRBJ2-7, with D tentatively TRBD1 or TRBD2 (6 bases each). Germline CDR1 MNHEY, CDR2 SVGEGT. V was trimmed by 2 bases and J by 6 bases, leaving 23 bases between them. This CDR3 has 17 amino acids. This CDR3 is CASSYGLSRTEEGEQYF. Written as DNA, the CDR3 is TGTGCCAGCAGTTACGGACTAAGCCGGACAGAGGAGGGCGAGCAGTACTTC.

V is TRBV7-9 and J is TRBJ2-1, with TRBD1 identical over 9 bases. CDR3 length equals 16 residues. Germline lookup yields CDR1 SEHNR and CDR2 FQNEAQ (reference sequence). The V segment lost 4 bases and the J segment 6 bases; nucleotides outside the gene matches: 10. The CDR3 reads CASSWDPGQGGNEQFF. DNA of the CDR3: TGTGCCAGCAGCTGGGATCCGGGACAGGGTGGCAATGAGCAGTTCTTC.

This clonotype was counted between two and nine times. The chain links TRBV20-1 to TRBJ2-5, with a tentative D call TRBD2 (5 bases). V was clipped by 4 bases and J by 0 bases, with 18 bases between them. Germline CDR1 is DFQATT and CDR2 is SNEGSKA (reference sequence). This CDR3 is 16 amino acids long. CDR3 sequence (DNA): TGCAGTGCTACCCCCGGAACTAGGAAGCACCAAGAGACCCAGTACTTC. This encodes CSATPGTRKHQETQYF.

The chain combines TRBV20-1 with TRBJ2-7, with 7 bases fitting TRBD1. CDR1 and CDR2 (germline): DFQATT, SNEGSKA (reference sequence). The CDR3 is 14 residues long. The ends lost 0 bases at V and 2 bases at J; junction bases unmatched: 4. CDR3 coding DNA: TGCAGTGCTAGAGATCCGCAGGGGGCCTACGAGCAGTACTTC. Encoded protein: CSARDPQGAYEQYF.

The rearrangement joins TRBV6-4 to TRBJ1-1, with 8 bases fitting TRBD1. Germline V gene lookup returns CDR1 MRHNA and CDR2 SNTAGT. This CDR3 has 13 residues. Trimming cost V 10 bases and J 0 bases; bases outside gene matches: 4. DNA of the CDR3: TGTGCCACCCGACAGGGGTTGAACACTGAAGCTTTCTTT. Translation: CATRQGLNTEAFF.

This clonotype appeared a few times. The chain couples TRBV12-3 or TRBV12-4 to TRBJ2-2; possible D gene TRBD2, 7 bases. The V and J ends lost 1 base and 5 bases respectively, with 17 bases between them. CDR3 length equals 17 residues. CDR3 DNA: TGTGCCAGCAGTTTAGGGGAGGGGGTCCGAGAAACCGGGGAGCTGTTTTTT. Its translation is CASSLGEGVRETGELFF.

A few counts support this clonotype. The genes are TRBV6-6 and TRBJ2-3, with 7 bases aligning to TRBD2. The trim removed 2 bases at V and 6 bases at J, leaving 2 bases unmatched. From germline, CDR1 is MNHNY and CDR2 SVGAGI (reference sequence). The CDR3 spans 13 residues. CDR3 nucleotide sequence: TGTGCCAGCAGTTACAGAGCGGGGGATACGCAGTATTTT. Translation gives CASSYRAGDTQYF.

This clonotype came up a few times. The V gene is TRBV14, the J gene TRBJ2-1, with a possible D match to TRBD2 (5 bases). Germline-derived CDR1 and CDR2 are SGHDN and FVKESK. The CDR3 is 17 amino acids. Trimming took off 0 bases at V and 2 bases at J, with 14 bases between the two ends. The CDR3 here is CASSQEGWERPYNEQFF. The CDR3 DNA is TGTGCCAGCAGCCAAGAAGGGTGGGAGAGACCCTACAATGAGCAGTTCTTC.

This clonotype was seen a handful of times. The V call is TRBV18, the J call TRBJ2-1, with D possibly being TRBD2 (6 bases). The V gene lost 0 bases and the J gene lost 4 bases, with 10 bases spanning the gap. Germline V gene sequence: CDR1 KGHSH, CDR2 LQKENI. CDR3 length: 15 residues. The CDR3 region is CASSPPAGLYNEQFF. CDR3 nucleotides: TGTGCCAGCTCACCACCGGCGGGACTTTACAATGAGCAGTTCTTC.

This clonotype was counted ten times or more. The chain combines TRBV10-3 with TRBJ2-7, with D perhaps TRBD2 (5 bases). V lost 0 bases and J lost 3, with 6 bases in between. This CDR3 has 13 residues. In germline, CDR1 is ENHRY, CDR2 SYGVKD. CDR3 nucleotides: TGTGCCATCAGTGAGTCCGGGATCTACGAGCAGTACTTC. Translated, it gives CAISESGIYEQYF.

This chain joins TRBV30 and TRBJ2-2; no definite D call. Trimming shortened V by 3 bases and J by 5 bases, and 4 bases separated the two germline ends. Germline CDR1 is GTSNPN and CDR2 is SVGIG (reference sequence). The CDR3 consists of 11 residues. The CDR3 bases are TGTGCCTGGAGCCTGACCGGGGAGCTGTTTTTT. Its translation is CAWSLTGELFF.

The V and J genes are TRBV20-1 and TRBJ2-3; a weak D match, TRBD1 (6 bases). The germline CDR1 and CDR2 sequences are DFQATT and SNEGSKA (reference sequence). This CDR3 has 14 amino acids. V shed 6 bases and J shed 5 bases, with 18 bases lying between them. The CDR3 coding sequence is TGCAGTGCGCACAAGGGGGTTGGCGGAGATACGCAGTATTTT. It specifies CSAHKGVGGDTQYF.

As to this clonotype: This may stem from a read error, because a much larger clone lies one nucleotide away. In DNA, the CDR3 is TGTGCCGGCTCCGGTACGAACACTGAAGCTTTCTTT. Residues: CAGSGTNTEAFF. The chain carries TRBV6-5 and TRBJ1-1; D is unclear. Germline assignment: CDR1 MNHEY and CDR2 SVGAGI. Trimming removed 11 bases from V and 1 base from J, with 11 bases in between. This CDR3 is built from 12 residues.

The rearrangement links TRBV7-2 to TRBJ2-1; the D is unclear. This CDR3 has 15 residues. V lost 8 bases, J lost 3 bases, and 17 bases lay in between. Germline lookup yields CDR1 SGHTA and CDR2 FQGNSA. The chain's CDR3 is CASGPDVSFYNEQFF. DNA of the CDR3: TGTGCCAGCGGCCCGGACGTTAGCTTCTACAATGAGCAGTTCTTC. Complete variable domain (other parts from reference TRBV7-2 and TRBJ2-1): GAGVSQSPSNKVTEKGKDVELRCDPISGHTALYWYRQSLGQGLEFLIYFQGNSAPDKSGLPSDRFSAERTGGSVSTLTIQRTQQEDSAVYLCASGPDVSFYNEQFFGPGTRLTVL.

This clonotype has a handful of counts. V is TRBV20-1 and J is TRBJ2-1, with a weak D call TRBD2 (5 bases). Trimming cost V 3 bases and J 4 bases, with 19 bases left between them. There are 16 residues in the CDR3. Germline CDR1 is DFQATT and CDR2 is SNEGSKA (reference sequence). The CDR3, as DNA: TGCAGTGCTAGCGACCCGCGGGTAGCGCGATACAATGAGCAGTTCTTC. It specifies CSASDPRVARYNEQFF.